This TCR beta chain was captured in a study of cytomegalovirus exposure and HLA in healthy donors. Broader study findings: Upon later analysis, HLA-associated TCR beta chains proved more clonally expanded than other, equally common chains.

The PCR ran on 60 Vbeta and 13 Jbeta primers. The assay was immunoSEQ multiplex PCR, and TCRdb's table has in-frame clones only and misses some. Among about 150,000 clones listed, under 75% were seen once. Germline V lookup: CDR1 LNHDA, CDR2 SQIVND (reference sequence). Trimming pared 5 bases from V and 1 base from J, leaving 6 bases between. The CDR3 is 13 residues long. As for this clone: The antigen remains undetermined.

The rearrangement joins TRBV19 to TRBJ2-1; D remains ambiguous. Sequencing was performed on PBMCs. This TCR derives from a woman aged 40 to 50 in good health and CMV-seronegative. The CDR3 bases are TGTGCCAGTAGTCCCCATTCCTACAATGAGCAGTTCTTC. Amino acids: CASSPHSYNEQFF.